Listed here is a single TCR beta chain. The antigen remains unidentified. The time point: cycle 4 day 1 (C4D1), after less than 7 weeks of nivolumab. All the patients suffered relapse after autologous stem cell transplantation, and brentuximab vedotin exposure differed. This entry belongs to a study of PD-1 blockade in classical Hodgkin lymphoma. General study results and limits: Baseline diversity in complete responders resembled that of newly diagnosed patients.

Clones were read by immunoSEQ multiplex PCR, and TCRdb kept only the in-frame ones, dropping some. The sample has about 24,000 clones, about 80% seen once. Germline V lookup: CDR1 SGHRS, CDR2 YFSETQ. The junction had 9 bases not matched to a gene; V was cut back by 5 bases and J by 0 bases. The CDR3 covers 18 residues. This receptor was identified in a human donor with classical Hodgkin lymphoma. V gene TRBV5-1 combines with J gene TRBJ2-7; 15 bases are shared with TRBD2. Material: peripheral blood mononuclear cells (PBMCs), obtained before the fourth cycle of nivolumab. The CDR3 here is CASSSGLAGGPSSYEQYF. As DNA, the CDR3 is TGCGCCAGCAGTTCGGGACTAGCGGGAGGCCCCAGCTCCTACGAGCAGTACTTC.